This T cell receptor beta chain is from a study of blood T cell repertoires in COVID-19. The CDR3 runs 15 residues. V was clipped by 2 bases and J by 5 bases, with 14 bases between them. Germline V CDR1 and CDR2: MNHNY, SVGAGI (reference sequence). Using immunoSEQ multiplex PCR, the repertoire was profiled, and TCRdb retains in-frame clones only, with some absent. In the table there are approximately 250,000 clones, around 80% of which are singletons. The sample taken for sequencing was peripheral blood. The clonotype originates from a man aged 40-49 years who had recovered from COVID-19. The chain employs TRBV6-6 and TRBJ2-3, with D tentatively TRBD1 (6 bases). The chain's CDR3 is CASSYTQGDEDTQYF. The CDR3 bases are TGTGCCAGCAGTTACACACAGGGAGATGAAGATACGCAGTATTTT.